Below are 8 T cell receptor beta chains sequenced from a single sample in a study of identical twins. TCRdb reprocessed the 5' RACE reads via MiXCR and lists one record per CDR3 protein. The sample has around 480,000 distinct CDR3 sequences, 13% to 15% seen once; the top ten hold more than 0.5%. These same records also appear under a second study, on yellow fever vaccine responses in identical twins.

Sample: CD4+ T cells sorted from blood. All receptors derive from a woman between 18 and 30 years old in good health.

The rearrangement joins TRBV6-2 or TRBV6-3 to TRBJ2-3, with 12 bases fitting TRBD2. This CDR3 comprises 16 residues. Germline assignment: CDR1 MNHEY and CDR2 SVGEGT. The V and J ends lost 5 bases and 3 bases, in that order; junction bases with no gene match: 6. DNA for the CDR3: TGTGCCAGCAGTCGTCGACTAGCGGGAGAAACAGATACGCAGTATTTT. The encoded protein is CASSRRLAGETDTQYF.

This clonotype was counted between two and nine times. V gene TRBV20-1 combines with J gene TRBJ2-5, with D hard to call. The CDR3 totals 16 residues. V lost 3 bases, J lost 2 bases, and 19 bases lay in between. Germline loops: CDR1 DFQATT, CDR2 SNEGSKA (reference sequence). CDR3 amino acids: CSASALRSGLQETQYF. CDR3 coding DNA: TGCAGTGCTAGTGCCCTTCGGAGTGGTCTTCAAGAGACCCAGTACTTC.

This clonotype has a count of ten or more. V and J are TRBV12-3 or TRBV12-4 and TRBJ2-2; 9 positions match TRBD2. The CDR3 length is 17 residues. V gave up 6 bases and J gave up 3 bases; unmatched junction bases: 11. The CDR3 reads CASSKDSGRWDTGELFF. Here the CDR3 DNA reads TGTGCCAGCAGCAAGGATAGCGGGAGATGGGACACCGGGGAGCTGTTTTTT.

This clonotype was detected only a few times. Here the CDR3 DNA reads TGTGCCAGCAGTGAGACAGGGGAGTACCGCGGGGCTTTCTTT. This codes for CASSETGEYRGAFF. V and J are TRBV25-1 and TRBJ1-1; 8 bases are shared with TRBD1. J lost 11 bases, V lost 3 bases, and 11 bases had no gene match. The CDR3 loop spans 14 amino acids. Germline V gene lookup returns CDR1 MGHDK and CDR2 SYGVNS.

The chain is built from TRBV5-1 and TRBJ2-5; weak D call: TRBD2 (6 bases). V was pared by 4 bases and J by 5 bases, with 21 bases between. The CDR3 has 16 residues. The germline V gene encodes CDR1 SGHRS and CDR2 YFSETQ. The CDR3 reads CASSKRSRGNRETQYF. The CDR3 nucleotides are TGCGCCAGCAGCAAGAGGTCACGGGGGAATAGGGAGACCCAGTACTTC. Full variable domain (missing parts from reference TRBV5-1 and TRBJ2-5): KAGVTQTPRYLIKTRGQQVTLSCSPISGHRSVSWYQQTPGQGLQFLFEYFSETQRNKGNFPGRFSGRQFSNSRSEMNVSTLELGDSALYLCASSKRSRGNRETQYFGPGTRLLVL.

The rearrangement joins TRBV21-1 to TRBJ2-7. TRBV21-1 is noted as a pseudogene. The length of the CDR3 is 16 residues. DNA for the CDR3: TGTGCCAGCAGCAAAAGGTCCGGCAGGCAGCCCTACGAGCAGTACTTC. This gives the protein CASSKRSGRQPYEQYF.

There are many counts of this clonotype. V is TRBV12-3 or TRBV12-4 and J is TRBJ2-7, with a tentative D call TRBD2 (6 bases). This CDR3 is built from 14 residues. The V end was cut by 5 bases, the J end by 3 bases, with 14 bases between. Here the CDR3 reads CASSPGTPGYEQYF. Written as DNA, the CDR3 is TGTGCCAGCAGTCCGGGGACTCCCGGCTACGAGCAGTACTTC.

This clonotype was picked up a small number of times. V usage is TRBV27 and J usage is TRBJ2-6, with 8 bases that match TRBD1. CDR1 and CDR2 (germline): MNHEY, SMNVEV (reference sequence). The CDR3 spans 17 residues. Trimming removed 6 bases from V and 1 base from J; junction bases left unmatched: 8. As DNA, the CDR3 is TGTGCCAGCAGCCCCAGACAGGGGAGGTCTGGGGCCAACGTCCTGACTTTC. Its translation: CASSPRQGRSGANVLTF.